The next 22 T cell receptor beta chains were all read from a single sample in a study of regulatory T cells in long-lasting Graves disease. Time point defined: newly diagnosed GD, antithyroid drugs for less than 3 months. Researchers made the TCR library from RNA that was extracted from PBMCs. iRepertoire HTBI primers and Arm-PCR of CDR3 regions built TCR beta libraries. MiXCR, run by TCRdb on the multiplex PCR reads, gives a single entry per CDR3 protein. The profile shows more than 450,000 distinct CDR3 sequences, around 15% of them singletons. The sample was also linked to a second study, of T cells in Graves' hyperthyroidism and ophthalmopathy.

Sequenced material: peripheral blood mononuclear cells (PBMCs), taken at new diagnosis, from a patient treated with antithyroid drugs. The receptors shown here come from a man aged 35 to 55 with Graves disease.

This clonotype was found many times. The rearrangement uses TRBV20-1 and TRBJ1-4; possible D gene TRBD1, 5 bases. This CDR3 region has 16 residues. Germline CDR1 DFQATT, CDR2 SNEGSKA (reference sequence). V was trimmed by 6 bases and J by 1 base, leaving 18 bases between them. CDR3 region: CSALGGGSRTNEKLFF. DNA for the CDR3: TGCAGTGCCCTGGGGGGGGGATCCCGAACTAATGAAAAACTGTTTTTT.

The sample holds many counts of this clonotype. The chain couples TRBV12-3 or TRBV12-4 to TRBJ2-6; no firm D call. The V and J ends lost 0 bases and 0 bases respectively, with 9 bases between them. The CDR3 is 17 amino acids. The CDR3 is CASSLAGPNSGANVLTF. In DNA form, the CDR3 reads TGTGCCAGCAGTTTAGCAGGGCCGAACTCTGGGGCCAACGTCCTGACTTTC.

The rearrangement links TRBV20-1 to TRBJ2-5; 8 bases align to TRBD1. Germline trimming cut 0 bases from V and 5 bases from J; bases unmatched to any gene: 11. Germline CDR1 is DFQATT and CDR2 is SNEGSKA (reference sequence). There are 16 residues in the CDR3. CDR3 coding DNA: TGCAGTGCTAGAGAAACGACCAGGGGGCCTGAGGAGACCCAGTACTTC. This gives the protein CSARETTRGPEETQYF.

Many counts were recorded for this clonotype. The genes are TRBV27 and TRBJ2-1, with D possibly called TRBD1 or TRBD2 (6 bases each). Deletions cut 3 bases from V and 10 bases from J, with 19 bases between. This CDR3 has 15 amino acids. Germline lookup yields CDR1 MNHEY and CDR2 SMNVEV (reference sequence). In DNA form, the CDR3 reads TGTGCCAGCAGTTTCGTCGTGGGGGTGGGGGGCGAGCAGTTCTTC. Protein sequence: CASSFVVGVGGEQFF.

This clonotype was counted only a few times. The chain couples TRBV10-2 to TRBJ1-5, with 8 nucleotides matching TRBD1. The CDR3 consists of 14 residues. Unmatched junction bases numbered 8, after V lost 6 bases and J lost 7 bases. Germline V gene sequence: CDR1 WSHSY, CDR2 SAAADI. The CDR3: CASSAAGGGQPQHF. The CDR3 nucleotides are TGCGCCAGCAGCGCCGCAGGGGGCGGACAGCCCCAGCATTTT.

This chain joins TRBV12-3 or TRBV12-4 and TRBJ2-4, with no clear D. The CDR3 spans 17 residues. The V end was cut by 2 bases, the J end by 0 bases, with 14 bases between. The CDR3 DNA follows: TGTGCCAGCAGTTTAAACGACCGAGGTTTAGCCAAAAACATTCAGTACTTC. It translates to CASSLNDRGLAKNIQYF.

This clonotype came up a few times. The J gene is TRBJ2-3, the V gene TRBV19, with TRBD2 as a possible D gene (5 bases). CDR1 is LNHDA and CDR2 is SQIVND in the germline V gene (reference sequence). The CDR3 totals 16 residues. The germline V and J ends were trimmed by 3 bases and 6 bases, with 19 bases remaining between them. The CDR3 loop is CASSMASRRTHDTQYF. CDR3 in DNA: TGTGCCAGTAGTATGGCTAGCCGACGCACACACGATACGCAGTATTTT.

Comment on this clonotype: This sequence may be a read error, since a much larger clone differs from it by one base. The chain couples TRBV5-1 to TRBJ2-7; D is unresolved. Germline V CDR1 and CDR2: SGHRS, YFSETQ. CDR3 size: 14 residues. V was clipped by 4 bases and J by 0 bases, with 11 bases between them. CDR3: CASSIGGDSYEQYF. CDR3 coding DNA: TGCGCCAGCAGCATAGGCGGCGACTCCTACGAGCAGTACTTC.

V and J are TRBV27 and TRBJ1-5; no definite D call. This CDR3 spans 14 amino acids. Trimming cost V 2 bases and J 3 bases, with 8 bases left between them. Germline V gene sequence: CDR1 MNHEY, CDR2 SMNVEV (reference sequence). The CDR3: CASSLQDNNQPQHF. Here the CDR3 DNA reads TGTGCCAGCAGTTTACAGGATAACAATCAGCCCCAGCATTTT.

This clonotype was seen only a few times. A much larger clone sits a single nucleotide away, making a read error possible. The V gene is TRBV2, the J gene TRBJ2-2, with D unclear. The V gene's germline CDR1 is SNHLY and CDR2 FYNNEI. V lost 0 bases and J 1 base, leaving 0 bases between the germline ends. The CDR3 has 13 residues. The CDR3 bases are TGTGCCAGCAGTGAAGCGAACACCGGGGAGCTGTTTTTT. It translates to CASSEANTGELFF.

As concerns this clonotype: A read error is possible here, since a much larger clone lies one base away. The rearrangement joins TRBV6-2 or TRBV6-3 to TRBJ2-7; 11 bases are shared with TRBD2. The CDR3 spans 15 residues. V lost 7 bases to trimming and J lost 5 bases; unmatched junction nucleotides: 10. The germline CDR1 and CDR2 sequences are MNHEY and SVGEGT. The CDR3 DNA follows: TGTGCCAGCACCGTAACTAGCGGGAGCCCCCACGAGCAGTACTTC. The encoded protein is CASTVTSGSPHEQYF.

The table lists this clonotype with a few counts. The chain joins TRBV6-2 or TRBV6-3 to TRBJ2-5; TRBD2 matches 8 bases. The V segment lost 5 bases and the J segment 4 bases; nucleotides outside the gene matches: 15. The length of the CDR3 is 17 residues. The germline V gene encodes CDR1 MNHEY and CDR2 SVGEGT. This chain's CDR3 is CASSESVSRGRTETQYF. The CDR3 DNA follows: TGTGCCAGCAGTGAATCTGTGTCTCGCGGGAGGACAGAGACCCAGTACTTC.

There are many counts of this clonotype. V usage is TRBV6-1 and J usage is TRBJ2-3; 16 bases are shared with TRBD2. Looked up from germline, CDR1 is MNHNS and CDR2 is SASEGT. CDR3 length: 18 amino acids. V lost 7 bases to trimming and J lost 6 bases; unmatched junction nucleotides: 13. As DNA, the CDR3 is TGTGCCAGCAACCACCCGGGGACTAGCGGGAGGGCCTTTGATACGCAGTATTTT. Its protein is CASNHPGTSGRAFDTQYF.

This clonotype showed up many times. The DNA for the CDR3 is TGCAGTGCCCCATTCCCCCAGGGCCGCTCCTACGAGCAGTACTTC. This codes for CSAPFPQGRSYEQYF. This rearrangement joins TRBV20-1 to TRBJ2-7, with D possibly being TRBD1 (5 bases). The CDR3 is made up of 15 amino acids. Looked up from germline, CDR1 is DFQATT and CDR2 is SNEGSKA (reference sequence). V lost 6 bases and J lost 0, with 18 bases in between.

This clonotype was seen a handful of times. The genes are TRBV10-3 and TRBJ1-6, with a possible D match to TRBD1 (6 bases). The germline V gene encodes CDR1 ENHRY and CDR2 SYGVKD. The CDR3 is 15 amino acids. Trimming cost V 3 bases and J 7 bases, with 13 bases left between them. CDR3 DNA: TGTGCCATCAGTGACACAGGGCTTGGGAATTCACCCCTCCACTTT. It is translated as CAISDTGLGNSPLHF.

The J gene is TRBJ2-5, the V gene TRBV5-1, with 10 nucleotides matching TRBD2. The germline gives CDR1 SGHRS, CDR2 YFSETQ. The CDR3 has 22 residues. Trimming removed 0 bases from V and 3 bases from J; junction bases left unmatched: 23. The CDR3 coding sequence is TGCGCCAGCAGCTTGGGACAGGGGATCTCCGGGACTAGCGCATGGGCCGAAGAGACCCAGTACTTC. Translation gives CASSLGQGISGTSAWAEETQYF.

This clonotype was observed many times. This chain uses TRBV5-6 with TRBJ2-1; 10 bases are a match to TRBD2. The CDR3 extends over 14 amino acids. V was clipped by 2 bases and J by 13 bases; unmatched bases: 9. Looked up from germline, CDR1 is SGHDT and CDR2 is YYEEEE. Written as DNA, the CDR3 is TGTGCCAGCAGCTTTGGACTAGCGGTCGATATTCAGTTCTTC. As protein: CASSFGLAVDIQFF. Complete variable domain (other parts from reference TRBV5-6 and TRBJ2-1): DAGVTQSPTHLIKTRGQQVTLRCSPKSGHDTVSWYQQALGQGPQFIFQYYEEEERQRGNFPDRFSGHQFPNYSSELNVNALLLGDSALYLCASSFGLAVDIQFFGPGTRLTVL.

This clonotype was detected ten times or more. J is TRBJ1-1 and V is TRBV16; D might be TRBD1 (5 bases). CDR1 KGHSY and CDR2 FQNENV come from the germline V gene. CDR3 length: 14 amino acids. V was trimmed by 1 base and J by 7 bases, leaving 13 bases between them. The CDR3 loop is CASSQFSGRGEAFF. CDR3 in DNA: TGTGCCAGCAGCCAATTCTCCGGGAGGGGTGAAGCTTTCTTT.

This clonotype was picked up many times. The chain recombines TRBV2 with TRBJ1-2, with a possible D match to TRBD1 (5 bases). The CDR3 consists of 12 residues. The germline V gene encodes CDR1 SNHLY and CDR2 FYNNEI. Trimming cost V 3 bases and J 5 bases, with 7 bases left between them. The CDR3 spells CASSERGYGYTF. In DNA form, the CDR3 reads TGTGCCAGCAGTGAGAGGGGATATGGCTACACCTTC.

This clonotype was seen ten or more times. The J gene is TRBJ2-2, the V gene TRBV12-3 or TRBV12-4; D may be TRBD2 (6 bases). V was cut by 9 bases and J by 1 base, with 15 bases left in between. This CDR3 comprises 15 residues. In nucleotides, the CDR3 is TGTGCCAGTCGGTTAGTGGGAGGGAACACCGGGGAGCTGTTTTTT. It translates to CASRLVGGNTGELFF.

Points on this clonotype: This may come from a read error, since a much larger clone is one base off. The chain combines TRBV11-2 with TRBJ2-7, with TRBD2 identical over 7 bases. Germline V lookup: CDR1 SGHAT, CDR2 FQNNGV. V trimming: 5 bases; J trimming: 7 bases; junction bases outside the gene matches: 17. This CDR3 has 16 amino acids. The CDR3: CASSLIAGNPYNEQYF. The CDR3 DNA reads TGTGCCAGCAGCCTGATAGCGGGTAACCCCTACAATGAGCAGTACTTC.

Regarding this clonotype: This could be a read error, since a much larger clone is one nucleotide away. The chain employs TRBV6-1 and TRBJ1-1; TRBD1 matches 8 bases. The CDR3 is 17 amino acids. In germline, CDR1 is MNHNS, CDR2 SASEGT. The CDR3 is CASSRQQGVKTNTEALF. As DNA, the CDR3 is TGTGCCAGCAGTCGCCAACAGGGGGTGAAGACGAACACTGAAGCTCTCTTT.